Below, 26 T cell receptor beta chains from the same sample are listed, as sequenced in a study of shared clonotypes between healthy human individuals. Assay: immunoSEQ multiplex PCR; the TCRdb copy retains only in-frame clones and omits some. The sample holds about 1.5 million clones, approximately 98% seen once. The sequencing sample was made of naive CD4+ T cells sorted from blood. As to subset: CD45RA+ positively selected. All receptors come from a man younger than 40 in good health.

This chain uses TRBV19 with TRBJ1-3, with 7 bases aligning to TRBD1. This CDR3 spans 14 amino acids. The germline V gene encodes CDR1 LNHDA and CDR2 SQIVND (reference sequence). V lost 6 bases to trimming and J lost 1 base; unmatched junction nucleotides: 3. Here the CDR3 reads CASSATGSGNTIYF. The CDR3 DNA sequence: TGTGCCAGTAGCGCGACAGGGTCTGGAAACACCATATATTTT.

V gene TRBV2 combines with J gene TRBJ2-3; maybe TRBD1 (5 bases). The germline gives CDR1 SNHLY, CDR2 FYNNEI. V lost 4 bases and J 0 bases, leaving 11 bases between the germline ends. The CDR3 covers 15 residues. CDR3 DNA: TGTGCCAGCAGTGGCAGGACAATTAGCACAGATACGCAGTATTTT. It codes for CASSGRTISTDTQYF.

The chain links TRBV28 to TRBJ1-1; TRBD1 is a possible D gene (5 bases). CDR1 and CDR2 (germline): MDHEN, SYDVKM. The CDR3 loop spans 13 amino acids. The V gene lost 6 bases and the J gene lost 5 bases, with 13 bases spanning the gap. CDR3 nucleotide sequence: TGTGCCAGCAGGTCTCAGGGTTGGACTGAAGCTTTCTTT. It translates to CASRSQGWTEAFF.

The rearrangement uses TRBV11-2 and TRBJ2-7; D perhaps matches TRBD2 (5 bases). Trimming pared 1 base from V and 3 bases from J, leaving 13 bases between. From germline, CDR1 is SGHAT and CDR2 FQNNGV. CDR3 length: 15 residues. The CDR3 DNA sequence: TGTGCCAGCAGCTTAGTCCAAGGAGGCCTCTACGAGCAGTACTTC. It codes for CASSLVQGGLYEQYF.

To note about this clone: The identical CDR3 is also encoded by other nucleotide sequences in the sample. This chain links TRBV5-1 with TRBJ2-2; no definite D call. The CDR3 is 14 residues long. Per the germline V gene, CDR1 is SGHRS and CDR2 is YFSETQ. Trimming shortened V by 0 bases and J by 1 base, and 4 bases separated the two germline ends. CDR3 sequence (DNA): TGCGCCAGCAGCTTGGTCGAGAACACCGGGGAGCTGTTTTTT. This codes for CASSLVENTGELFF.

The genes are TRBV9 and TRBJ1-5; D not certain. The CDR3 length is 15 residues. Germline CDR1 reads SGDLS; CDR2 reads YYNGEE. Trimming pared 4 bases from V and 5 bases from J, leaving 16 bases between. The CDR3 spells CASSPGVLLDQPQHF. The CDR3 DNA reads as TGTGCCAGCAGCCCGGGCGTTCTGCTCGATCAGCCCCAGCATTTT.

The chain recombines TRBV11-2 with TRBJ2-1; D might be TRBD2 (5 bases). CDR1 is SGHAT, CDR2 FQNNGV, per germline. The V end lost 5 bases, the J end lost 4 bases, and 12 bases lay between the germline ends. This CDR3 region has 14 residues. CDR3 nucleotide sequence: TGTGCCAGCAGCACCATCGAGGGTTACAATGAGCAGTTCTTC. Translated, it gives CASSTIEGYNEQFF.

This chain joins TRBV18 and TRBJ2-3; the D is unclear. There are 13 residues in the CDR3. Trimming removed 0 bases from V and 5 bases from J, with 6 bases in between. CDR1 and CDR2 from the germline V gene are KGHSH and LQKENI. In DNA form, the CDR3 reads TGTGCCAGCTCACCACCGAGTTTAGATACGCAGTATTTT. Protein: CASSPPSLDTQYF.

V usage is TRBV14 and J usage is TRBJ2-7; D is unclear. V gave up 5 bases and J gave up 6 bases, with 11 bases separating them. Germline V lookup: CDR1 SGHDN, CDR2 FVKESK. The CDR3 is made up of 12 amino acids. CDR3 sequence reads: CASSIVVGEQYF. The CDR3 DNA sequence: TGTGCCAGCAGCATCGTGGTCGGCGAGCAGTACTTC.

About this clone itself: This same CDR3 is encoded by further DNA sequences in the sample. The chain recombines TRBV18 with TRBJ1-3; tentatively, D is TRBD1 (5 bases). The CDR3 is 13 residues long. Trimming took 3 bases from V and 2 from J, leaving 5 bases between them. Germline CDR1 reads KGHSH; CDR2 reads LQKENI. CDR3 region: CASSPGPGNTIYF. Written as DNA, the CDR3 is TGTGCCAGCTCACCGGGACCTGGAAACACCATATATTTT.

The rearrangement joins TRBV6-6 to TRBJ1-5; TRBD1 agrees at 7 bases. In germline, CDR1 is MNHNY, CDR2 SVGAGI (reference sequence). V gave up 6 bases and J gave up 6 bases; unmatched junction bases: 8. The CDR3 length is 14 residues. The DNA of the CDR3 is TGTGCCAGCAGCCCTCCGGGACAGTTTCAGCCCCAGCATTTT. Residues: CASSPPGQFQPQHF.

The CDR3 sequence: CASSDLRTREQYF. The CDR3 DNA reads as TGTGCCAGCAGTGATCTCAGAACCCGCGAGCAGTACTTC. J is TRBJ2-7 and V is TRBV28; no reliable D call. The CDR3 loop spans 13 amino acids. Germline loops: CDR1 MDHEN, CDR2 SYDVKM. Trimming took off 5 bases at V and 6 bases at J, with 14 bases between the two ends.

This clone was observed once. This chain links TRBV5-1 with TRBJ2-3, with 12 bases that match TRBD2. J was trimmed by 1 base and V by 1 base; bases with no gene match: 16. CDR3 length equals 21 residues. CDR1 is SGHRS and CDR2 is YFSETQ in the germline V gene. The CDR3 protein is CASSLPRRTSGISKGTDTQYF. The DNA of the CDR3 is TGCGCCAGCAGCTTGCCCCGGAGGACTAGCGGGATTAGTAAGGGCACAGATACGCAGTATTTT.

This clone appeared a single time. V usage is TRBV10-1 and J usage is TRBJ2-3; 9 bases agree with TRBD1. Looked up from germline, CDR1 is WNHNN and CDR2 is SYGVQD (reference sequence). CDR3 length: 16 residues. Germline trimming cut 5 bases from V and 3 bases from J; bases unmatched to any gene: 9. The CDR3: CASSSPGTGSTDTQYF. CDR3 in DNA: TGCGCCAGCAGTAGCCCCGGGACAGGGAGTACAGATACGCAGTATTTT.

J is TRBJ1-1 and V is TRBV4-1; D is unclear. Trimming left V 0 bases short and J 1 base short, with 9 bases between. The CDR3 totals 15 residues. Germline V CDR1 and CDR2: MGHRA, YSYEKL. CDR3 sequence: CASSQEGNRNTEAFF. CDR3 coding DNA: TGCGCCAGCAGCCAAGAGGGGAACAGGAACACTGAAGCTTTCTTT.

The genes are TRBV2 and TRBJ2-1, with D possibly called TRBD1 or TRBD2 (5 bases each). V dropped 6 bases and J dropped 2 bases, with 14 bases sitting between them. CDR1 is SNHLY, CDR2 FYNNEI, per germline. The CDR3 sequence is 15 residues long. CDR3 protein: CASRKGRQTYNEQFF. DNA for the CDR3: TGTGCCAGCAGGAAGGGACGGCAGACCTACAATGAGCAGTTCTTC.

This clone was detected only once. The chain carries TRBV6-5 and TRBJ1-5, with D possibly matching TRBD1 (5 bases). Germline V lookup: CDR1 MNHEY, CDR2 SVGAGI. This CDR3 has 12 amino acids. CDR3 coding DNA: TGTGGGGTGGGGGGAAACAATCAGCCCCAGCATTTT. It is translated as CGVGGNNQPQHF.

On this clone itself: Other DNA sequences in the sample encode the same CDR3. The CDR3 region is CASSLRTSGSTDTQYF. The CDR3 bases are TGTGCCAGCAGCTTGAGGACTAGCGGGAGTACTGATACGCAGTATTTT. J is TRBJ2-3 and V is TRBV5-4, with TRBD2 matching 13 bases. Germline trimming cut 1 base from V and 6 bases from J; bases unmatched to any gene: 5. This CDR3 is built from 16 residues. The V gene's germline CDR1 is SGHNT and CDR2 YYREEE (reference sequence).

Worth noting for this clone: Different DNA sequences within this sample yield the same CDR3. The genes are TRBV28 and TRBJ1-5; D not certain. The CDR3 consists of 12 residues. Germline CDR1 MDHEN, CDR2 SYDVKM. Trimming took off 4 bases at V and 4 bases at J, with 5 bases between the two ends. CDR3 protein: CASSSGNQPQHF. In DNA, the CDR3 is TGTGCCAGCAGTTCCGGGAATCAGCCCCAGCATTTT.

A single count supports this clone. The chain has TRBV6-1 and TRBJ1-5; weak D call: TRBD1 (6 bases). The CDR3 extends over 18 amino acids. The V end lost 2 bases, the J end lost 1 base, and 18 bases lay between the germline ends. Per the germline V gene, CDR1 is MNHNS and CDR2 is SASEGT. This chain's CDR3 is CASSEQGRGRRSNQPQHF. Here the CDR3 DNA reads TGTGCCAGCAGTGAACAGGGGAGGGGAAGGAGAAGCAATCAGCCCCAGCATTTT.

The V gene is TRBV5-1, the J gene TRBJ1-4; D unresolved. The germline V gene encodes CDR1 SGHRS and CDR2 YFSETQ. Trimming shortened V by 0 bases and J by 0 bases, and 9 bases separated the two germline ends. This CDR3 region has 16 residues. CDR3 region: CASSLVSLATNEKLFF. The DNA for the CDR3 is TGCGCCAGCAGCTTGGTGTCACTTGCAACTAATGAAAAACTGTTTTTT.

The genes are TRBV15 and TRBJ2-5; D is uncertain. The CDR3 spans 16 residues. In germline, CDR1 is LNHNV, CDR2 YYDKDF (reference sequence). The germline V and J ends were trimmed by 0 bases and 1 base, with 12 bases remaining between them. The CDR3 protein is CATSRESSLAQETQYF. For the CDR3, the DNA is TGTGCCACCAGCAGAGAAAGTAGCCTGGCCCAAGAGACCCAGTACTTC.

V and J are TRBV28 and TRBJ2-7; TRBD1 might be the D (5 bases). Germline values: CDR1 MDHEN, CDR2 SYDVKM. V lost 7 bases to trimming and J lost 6 bases, with 19 bases between them. The CDR3 loop spans 14 amino acids. The CDR3 is CASISPRGSREQYF. The CDR3 DNA reads TGTGCCAGCATCTCTCCAAGGGGATCCCGCGAGCAGTACTTC.

The J gene is TRBJ2-3, the V gene TRBV9; weak D call: TRBD1 (5 bases). V was trimmed by 0 bases and J by 6 bases, leaving 14 bases between them. The CDR3 covers 15 residues. CDR1 is SGDLS and CDR2 is YYNGEE in the germline V gene. DNA for the CDR3: TGTGCCAGCAGCGTAGTGCCTACCCCAGGGGATACGCAGTATTTT. It specifies CASSVVPTPGDTQYF.

About this clone itself: Other DNA sequences in the sample encode the same CDR3. The chain links TRBV28 to TRBJ2-1; 9 bases line up with TRBD2. The CDR3 loop spans 15 amino acids. In germline, CDR1 is MDHEN, CDR2 SYDVKM. V was clipped by 3 bases and J by 0 bases; unmatched bases: 0. The CDR3 region has the DNA TGTGCCAGCAGTTTTAGCGGGAGCTCCTACAATGAGCAGTTCTTC. Translated, it gives CASSFSGSSYNEQFF.

J is TRBJ2-5 and V is TRBV10-3; D possibly matches TRBD1 or TRBD2 (5 bases each). The CDR3 has 14 amino acids. V lost 0 bases, J lost 5 bases, and 10 bases lay in between. Per germline, CDR1 ENHRY and CDR2 SYGVKD. The CDR3: CAISESVGVETQYF. In DNA, the CDR3 is TGTGCCATCAGTGAGTCGGTGGGGGTCGAGACCCAGTACTTC.